Detailed here is one T cell receptor (beta chain). PCR amplification relied on 60 Vbeta primers (plus 13 Jbeta primers). Method: immunoSEQ multiplex PCR; TCRdb's copy keeps in-frame clones and lacks some. The table shows 150,000 to 200,000 clones, with roughly 80% occurring only once. The sample comes from a study of cytomegalovirus exposure and HLA in healthy donors. Study background: Previous work identified 95 million to 120 million unique TCR beta sequences from 200 million or so T cells.

What was sequenced was PBMCs. The clonotype originates from a female donor in good health and CMV-seronegative.

DNA for the CDR3: TGTGCCAGCAGCATGGGACAGGAAGCTTTCTTT. It specifies CASSMGQEAFF. The rearrangement uses TRBV5-4 and TRBJ1-1; 7 positions agree with TRBD1. The germline CDR1 and CDR2 sequences are SGHNT and YYREEE (reference sequence). Unmatched junction bases numbered 2, after V lost 4 bases and J lost 8 bases. The CDR3 consists of 11 residues.